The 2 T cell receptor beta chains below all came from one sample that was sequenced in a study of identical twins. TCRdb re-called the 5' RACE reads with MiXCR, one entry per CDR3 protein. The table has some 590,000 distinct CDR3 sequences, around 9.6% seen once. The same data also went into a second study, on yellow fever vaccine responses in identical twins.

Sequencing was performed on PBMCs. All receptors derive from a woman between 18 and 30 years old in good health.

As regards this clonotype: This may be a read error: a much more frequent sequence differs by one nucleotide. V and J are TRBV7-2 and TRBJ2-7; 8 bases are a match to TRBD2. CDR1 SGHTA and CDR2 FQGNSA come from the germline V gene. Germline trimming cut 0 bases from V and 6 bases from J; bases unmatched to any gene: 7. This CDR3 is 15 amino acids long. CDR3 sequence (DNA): TGTGCCAGCAGCTTAGCTAGGCTAGCGGGCTGCGAGCAGTACTTC. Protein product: CASSLARLAGCEQYF.

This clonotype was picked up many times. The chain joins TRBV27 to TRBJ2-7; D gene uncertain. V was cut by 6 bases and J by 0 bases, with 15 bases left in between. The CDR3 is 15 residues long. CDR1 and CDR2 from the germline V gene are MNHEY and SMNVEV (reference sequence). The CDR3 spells CASSPHPQSSYEQYF. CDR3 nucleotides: TGTGCCAGCAGCCCACACCCCCAGAGCTCCTACGAGCAGTACTTC.